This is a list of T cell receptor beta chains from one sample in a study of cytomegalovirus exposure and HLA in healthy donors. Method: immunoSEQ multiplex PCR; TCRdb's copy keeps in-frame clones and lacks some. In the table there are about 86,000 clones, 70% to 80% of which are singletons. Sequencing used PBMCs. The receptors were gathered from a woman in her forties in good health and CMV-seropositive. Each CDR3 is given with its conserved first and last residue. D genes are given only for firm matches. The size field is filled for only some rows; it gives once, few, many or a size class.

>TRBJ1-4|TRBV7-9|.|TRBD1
CASSLRQGNEKLFF
TGTGCCAGCAGCTTGAGACAGGGGAACGAAAAACTGTTTTTT
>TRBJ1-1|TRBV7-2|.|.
CASSKTGLGTEAFF
TGTGCCAGCAGCAAAACAGGGTTGGGGACTGAAGCTTTCTTT
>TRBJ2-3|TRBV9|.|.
CASSVVAGSADTQYF
TGTGCCAGCAGCGTAGTTGCGGGGAGCGCAGATACGCAGTATTTT
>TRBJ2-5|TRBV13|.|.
CASSSRGSQQETQYF
TGTGCCAGCAGCTCCCGAGGCAGTCAACAAGAGACCCAGTACTTC
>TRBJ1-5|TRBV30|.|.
CAWSVRGLPGGNQPQHF
TGTGCCTGGAGTGTACGAGGGCTTCCCGGCGGCAATCAGCCCCAGCATTTT
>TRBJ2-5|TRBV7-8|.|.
CASSYRQGQETQYF
TGTGCCAGCAGCTACAGGCAGGGGCAAGAGACCCAGTACTTC
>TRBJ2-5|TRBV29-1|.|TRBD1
CSAPDRGEKTQYF
TGCAGCGCCCCGGACAGGGGGGAAAAGACCCAGTACTTC
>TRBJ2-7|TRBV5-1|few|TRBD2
CASSLGGGYEQYF
TGCGCCAGCAGCTTGGGGGGGGGTTACGAGCAGTACTTC
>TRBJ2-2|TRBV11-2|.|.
CASSLRLGSNTGELFF
TGTGCCAGCAGCTTACGGCTAGGCTCGAACACCGGGGAGCTGTTTTTT
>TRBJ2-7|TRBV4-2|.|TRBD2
CASSQDLAGGLIGSYEQYF
TGTGCCAGCAGCCAAGATCTGGCGGGAGGGCTTATTGGGTCCTACGAGCAGTACTTC
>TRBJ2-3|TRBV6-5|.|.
CASSYRGLDSTDTQYF
TGTGCCAGCAGTTACCGTGGACTGGATAGCACAGATACGCAGTATTTT
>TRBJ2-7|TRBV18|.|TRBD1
CASSPSGQGVIEQYF
TGTGCCAGCTCCCCGTCCGGGCAGGGGGTAATCGAGCAGTACTTC
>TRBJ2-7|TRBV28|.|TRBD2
CASSYGLAATYEQYF
TGTGCCAGCAGCTACGGACTAGCGGCGACCTACGAGCAGTACTTC
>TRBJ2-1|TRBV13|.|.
CASSLRDYYNEQFF
TGTGCCAGCAGTCTCCGAGACTATTACAATGAGCAGTTCTTC
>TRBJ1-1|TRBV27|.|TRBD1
CASSLDRDPLEAFF
TGTGCCAGCAGTTTAGACAGGGACCCCCTTGAAGCTTTCTTT
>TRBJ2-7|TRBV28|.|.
CASSPQLEQYF
TGTGCCAGCAGTCCCCAGTTGGAGCAGTACTTC
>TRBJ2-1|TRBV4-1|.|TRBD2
CASSQERDYSHEQFF
TGCGCCAGCAGCCAAGAACGGGACTATTCCCATGAGCAGTTCTTC
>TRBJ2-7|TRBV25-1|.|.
CASSVAGHYEQYF
TGTGCCAGCAGTGTGGCGGGCCACTACGAGCAGTACTTC
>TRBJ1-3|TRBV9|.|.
CASSVDGGSGNTIYF
TGTGCCAGCAGCGTAGACGGGGGCTCTGGAAACACCATATATTTT
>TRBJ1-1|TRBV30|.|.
CAWTQARVTNTEAFF
TGTGCCTGGACCCAAGCCAGGGTTACGAACACTGAAGCTTTCTTT
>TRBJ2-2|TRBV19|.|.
CASSTTINTGELFF
TGTGCCAGTAGCACTACGATAAACACCGGGGAGCTGTTTTTT
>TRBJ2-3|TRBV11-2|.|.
CASSLVVYSTDTQYF
TGTGCCAGCAGCTTAGTAGTGTATAGCACAGATACGCAGTATTTT
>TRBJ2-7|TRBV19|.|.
CASSIRNEQYF
TGTGCCAGTAGTATCAGGAACGAGCAGTACTTC
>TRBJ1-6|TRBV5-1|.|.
CASSPTESTNSPLHF
TGCGCCAGCAGCCCTACGGAGAGTACAAATTCACCCCTCCACTTT
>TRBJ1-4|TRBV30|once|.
CAWSPSGGREKLFF
TGTGCCTGGAGCCCCTCCGGAGGAAGGGAAAAACTGTTTTTT
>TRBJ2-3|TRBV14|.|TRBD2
CASSRTSGLAGTDTQYF
TGTGCCAGCAGCCGGACGTCTGGACTAGCGGGCACAGATACGCAGTATTTT
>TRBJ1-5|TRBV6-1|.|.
CASSEAVRTAGDQPQHF
TGTGCCAGCAGTGAAGCGGTACGGACAGCCGGGGATCAGCCCCAGCATTTT
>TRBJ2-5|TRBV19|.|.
CASRPHIEETQYF
TGTGCCAGTAGACCCCACATTGAAGAGACCCAGTACTTC
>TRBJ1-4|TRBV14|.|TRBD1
CASSPPGQGGEKLFF
TGTGCCAGCAGCCCCCCTGGACAGGGCGGCGAAAAACTGTTTTTT
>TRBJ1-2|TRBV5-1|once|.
CASSLDNGRCYTF
TGCGCCAGCAGCTTGGATAACGGCAGGTGCTACACCTTC
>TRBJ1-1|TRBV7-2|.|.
CASSLFSSSGEAFF
TGTGCCAGCAGCCTGTTCAGTAGCTCGGGTGAAGCTTTCTTT
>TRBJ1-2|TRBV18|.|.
CASSPRTDPVWYTF
TGTGCCAGCTCACCACGGACTGACCCTGTTTGGTACACCTTC
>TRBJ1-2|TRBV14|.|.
CASRPEGAMGYTF
TGTGCCAGCAGACCTGAGGGCGCCATGGGCTACACCTTC
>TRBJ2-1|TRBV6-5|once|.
CASSRGKDEQFF
TGTGCCAGCAGCCGCGGGAAGGATGAGCAGTTCTTC
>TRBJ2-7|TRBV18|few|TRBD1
CASSPGQGGGEQYF
TGTGCCAGCTCACCAGGACAGGGGGGTGGCGAGCAGTACTTC
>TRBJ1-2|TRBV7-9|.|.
CASSSLREVGYTF
TGTGCCAGCAGCTCACTGAGAGAGGTTGGCTACACCTTC
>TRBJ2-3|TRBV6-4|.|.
CASSDRTGDTQYF
TGTGCCAGCAGTGATAGAACGGGAGATACGCAGTATTTT
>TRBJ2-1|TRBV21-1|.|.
CASSKAQGCEQFF
TGTGCCAGCAGCAAAGCACAGGGGTGTGAGCAGTTCTTC
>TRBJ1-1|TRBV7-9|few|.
CASSLVQGTNTEAFF
TGTGCCAGCAGCCTAGTACAGGGTACGAACACTGAAGCTTTCTTT
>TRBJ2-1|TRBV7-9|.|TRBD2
CASSPGGTANEQFF
TGTGCCAGCAGCCCCGGGGGGACCGCCAATGAGCAGTTCTTC
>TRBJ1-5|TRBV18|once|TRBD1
CASSPRQGLNSNQPQHF
TGTGCCAGCTCACCACGACAGGGCCTAAATAGCAATCAGCCCCAGCATTTT
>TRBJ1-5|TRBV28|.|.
CASTYLNSNQPQHF
TGTGCCAGCACCTACTTGAATAGCAATCAGCCCCAGCATTTT
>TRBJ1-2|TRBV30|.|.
CAWGGNQGTNHYGYTF
TGTGCCTGGGGCGGAAATCAGGGGACAAACCATTATGGCTACACCTTC